The clone carrying this T cell receptor beta chain was detected once. The entry originates in a study of blood T cell repertoires in COVID-19. Across the study: Acute and convalescent COVID-19 samples came from the United States, Italy and Spain. PBMCs, B-cell-depleted T cells, or T cells provided the cDNA or gDNA that made up the material.

CDR3 length: 15 amino acids. Germline V CDR1 and CDR2: MNHEY, SVGAGI. The V gene end was trimmed by 3 bases and the J gene end by 4 bases; junction bases not matched to a gene: 8. Original methodology: By means of reference gene primer amplification, nucleated cell counts were estimated. Sequenced by immunoSEQ multiplex PCR; TCRdb stores in-frame clones only, minus some. The V and J calls and clone size were taken over from that table, and D and trimming were inferred from the DNA. The table has approximately 270,000 clones, roughly 80% seen once. Sequenced: peripheral blood. The chain has TRBV6-5 and TRBJ1-2, with TRBD1 matching 7 bases. The clonotype comes from an elderly man with acute or convalescent COVID-19. CDR3 DNA sequence: TGTGCCAGCAGTTATCAGGGGGTGGGGAGCTATGGCTACACCTTC. It encodes CASSYQGVGSYGYTF.